This TCR beta chain appears in the sequencing data of a study of blood T cell repertoires in COVID-19. For the study at large: Samples taken during acute and convalescent COVID-19 were collected in the United States, Italy and Spain. Sample material is recorded as cDNA or gDNA derived from T cells, B-cell-depleted T cells, or PBMCs.

Patients from Seattle were sampled longitudinally, starting during active infection. The authors' processing: Amplification of reference gene primers provided the estimated nucleated cell counts. Using immunoSEQ multiplex PCR, the repertoire was profiled, and TCRdb retains in-frame clones only, with some absent. The V and J calls and the clone size are those of that table, but D and trimming were determined from the DNA. Of around 400,000 clones listed, about 90% were seen once; the top ten hold about 2.3%. The sample taken for sequencing was peripheral blood. This receptor was taken from a woman aged 55-69 years with COVID-19, enrolled during active disease.

CDR3 residues: CASSEKAGALNYGYTF. Here the CDR3 DNA reads TGTGCCAGCAGTGAAAAGGCAGGGGCCCTCAACTATGGCTACACCTTC. The rearrangement uses TRBV2 and TRBJ1-2; a weak D match, TRBD1 (6 bases). Germline V CDR1 and CDR2: SNHLY, FYNNEI. Trimming removed 2 bases from V and 2 bases from J, with 15 bases in between. The CDR3 loop spans 16 amino acids.